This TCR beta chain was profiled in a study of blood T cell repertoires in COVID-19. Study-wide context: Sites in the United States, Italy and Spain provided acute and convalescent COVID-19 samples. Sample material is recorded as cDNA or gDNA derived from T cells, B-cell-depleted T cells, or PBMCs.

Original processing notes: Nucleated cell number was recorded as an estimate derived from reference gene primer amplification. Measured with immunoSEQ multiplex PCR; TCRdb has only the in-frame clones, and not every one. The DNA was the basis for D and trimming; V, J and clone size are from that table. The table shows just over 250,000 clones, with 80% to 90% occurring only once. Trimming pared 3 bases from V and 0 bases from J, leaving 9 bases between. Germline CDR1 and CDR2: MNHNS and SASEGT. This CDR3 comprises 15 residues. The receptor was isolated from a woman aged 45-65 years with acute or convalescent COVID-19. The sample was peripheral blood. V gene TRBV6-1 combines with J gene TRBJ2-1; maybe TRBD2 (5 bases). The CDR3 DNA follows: TGTGCCAGCAGTGAGGACTCCCGCTCCTACAATGAGCAGTTCTTC. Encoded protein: CASSEDSRSYNEQFF.